The entry below describes one TCR beta chain. What it binds is unknown. Other nucleotide sequences in the sample specify the same CDR3. This sample is drawn from a study of shared clonotypes between healthy human individuals. General study results and limits: Relative to memory subsets, naive subsets generally showed larger estimated richness.

Unmatched junction bases numbered 0, after V lost 1 base and J lost 1 base. Germline loops: CDR1 SGHTA, CDR2 FQGNSA. The CDR3 loop spans 16 amino acids. Donors comprised healthy HIV-negative adults lacking recent acute infections or vaccinations. Source study methods: Junction-only immunoSEQ data arrived without quality scores, meaning filtering differed. Sequenced by immunoSEQ multiplex PCR; TCRdb stores in-frame clones only, minus some. Clonal size and the V and J genes are those of that table, whereas D and trimming came from the DNA. The table includes approximately 2.4 million clones, about 94% detected once.

The TCR originated in a young man in good health. Sequenced input: naive CD4+ T cells sorted from blood. The subset is: CD45RA+ positively selected. This rearrangement joins TRBV7-2 to TRBJ2-3; 12 nucleotides agree with TRBD2. The CDR3 is CASSLGLAGGTDTQYF. In DNA form, the CDR3 reads TGTGCCAGCAGCTTAGGACTAGCGGGGGGCACAGATACGCAGTATTTT.